What follows are 29 T cell receptor beta chains derived from one specimen sequenced in a study of Graves' ophthalmopathy and Graves' hyperthyroidism. Beta-chain TCR CDR3 regions were amplified from RNA transcripts. First-round RT-PCR used HTBI primers; second-round multiplex PCR followed. TCRdb redid the calling of the multiplex PCR reads with MiXCR, one entry per CDR3 protein. The table records over a million distinct CDR3 sequences, about 38% of them present only once. The source material was peripheral blood or thyroid tissue (not recorded which). The receptors come from an adult man with Graves' hyperthyroidism.

Many counts were recorded for this clonotype. The CDR3 DNA reads TGTGCCAGCAGTGTAATCTTGATTGGCAACTATGGCTACACCTTC. It codes for CASSVILIGNYGYTF. The chain is built from TRBV2 and TRBJ1-2; D unclear. Germline CDR1 is SNHLY and CDR2 is FYNNEI. Trimming left V 4 bases short and J 2 bases short, with 14 bases between. The CDR3 runs 15 residues.

The rearrangement joins TRBV12-3 or TRBV12-4 to TRBJ2-2; D is unresolved. V was cut by 1 base and J by 4 bases, with 7 bases left in between. The CDR3 has 14 residues. The CDR3 spells CASSLGRTTGELFF. CDR3 bases: TGTGCCAGCAGTTTAGGGAGAACCACCGGGGAGCTGTTTTTT.

This chain links TRBV10-1 with TRBJ2-3, with 10 bases lining up with TRBD1. Germline V gives CDR1 WNHNN, CDR2 SYGVQD (reference sequence). The CDR3 has 14 residues. J lost 3 bases, V lost 4 bases, and 1 base had no gene match. CDR3 sequence (DNA): TGCGCCAGCAGTGGGGGACAGGGGACAGATACGCAGTATTTT. Translating it yields CASSGGQGTDTQYF.

In the case of this clonotype: A much bigger clone sits one base away, suggesting this may be a read error. The final CDR3 position lacks the conserved phenylalanine or tryptophan, pointing to a likely read error. This chain joins TRBV11-2 and TRBJ2-5; D ambiguous. Germline CDR1 and CDR2: SGHAT and FQNNGV. Trimming stripped 1 base from V and 10 bases from J, with 10 bases between. This CDR3 is built from 12 residues. CDR3 bases: TGTGCCAGCAGCTTAGGGTCTGGTGGCCAGTACGTC. Translating it yields CASSLGSGGQYV.

The V gene is TRBV15, the J gene TRBJ1-2; D is perhaps TRBD1 (5 bases). Germline lookup yields CDR1 LNHNV and CDR2 YYDKDF (reference sequence). The CDR3 has 15 amino acids. Between the trimmed V and J ends, which lost 0 bases and 6 bases, there was a span of 14 bases. DNA of the CDR3: TGTGCCACCAGCAGAGATCGCGGGGCCGGGAATGGCTACACCTTC. Translating it yields CATSRDRGAGNGYTF.

This clonotype was seen only a few times. The gene calls are TRBV7-2 and TRBJ2-7; D is perhaps TRBD1 (6 bases). The CDR3 extends over 16 amino acids. Germline V gene sequence: CDR1 SGHTA, CDR2 FQGNSA. Trimming stripped 1 base from V and 4 bases from J, with 17 bases between. The CDR3 here is CASSLDNSGTPYEQYF. In DNA, the CDR3 is TGTGCCAGCAGCTTAGACAATTCGGGGACACCTTACGAGCAGTACTTC.

The chain has TRBV9 and TRBJ2-7; D remains ambiguous. This CDR3 is built from 14 residues. Trimming took off 3 bases at V and 7 bases at J, with 17 bases between the two ends. Germline values: CDR1 SGDLS, CDR2 YYNGEE. The CDR3 DNA follows: TGTGCCAGCAGCGCCCAGCCTGGGATAGGGGAGCAGTACTTC. Translation gives CASSAQPGIGEQYF.

The chain couples TRBV12-3 or TRBV12-4 to TRBJ1-6, with TRBD1 identical over 11 bases. There are 17 residues in the CDR3. Unmatched junction bases numbered 11, after V lost 7 bases and J lost 6 bases. The CDR3 here is CASTLGQGALGNSPLHF. CDR3 nucleotides: TGTGCCAGCACACTCGGACAGGGGGCGCTCGGTAATTCACCCCTCCACTTT.

In DNA, the CDR3 is TGTGCCAGCAGCTTAGAATTCGGACACGATAATCAGCCCCAGCATTTT. This sequence encodes CASSLEFGHDNQPQHF. The gene calls are TRBV11-2 and TRBJ1-5; D possibly corresponds to TRBD1 (5 bases). V lost 0 bases and J 4 bases, leaving 13 bases between the germline ends. CDR1 is SGHAT and CDR2 is FQNNGV in the germline V gene. This CDR3 contains 16 residues.

V gene TRBV7-9 combines with J gene TRBJ1-2; D possibly corresponds to TRBD1 (6 bases). Germline V gene lookup returns CDR1 SEHNR and CDR2 FQNEAQ (reference sequence). The CDR3 length is 15 residues. V lost 3 bases, J lost 2 bases, and 13 bases lay in between. CDR3 loop: CASSLGGGRNYGYTF. The DNA for the CDR3 is TGTGCCAGCAGCTTGGGAGGGGGGCGCAACTATGGCTACACCTTC.

The chain carries TRBV2 and TRBJ1-6; D is uncertain. V was trimmed by 0 bases and J by 7 bases, leaving 13 bases between them. The germline V gene has CDR1 SNHLY and CDR2 FYNNEI. The CDR3 runs to 16 residues. The CDR3 nucleotides read TGTGCCAGCAGTGAAGCAGGCCTCATAGGGAATTCACCCCTCCACTTT. It is translated as CASSEAGLIGNSPLHF. The entire variable domain, with the rest obtained from reference TRBV2 and TRBJ1-6, is as follows: EPEVTQTPSHQVTQMGQEVILRCVPISNHLYFYWYRQILGQKVEFLVSFYNNEISEKSEIFDDQFSVERPDGSNFTLKIRSTKLEDSAMYFCASSEAGLIGNSPLHFGNGTRLTVT.

This chain links TRBV29-1 with TRBJ1-5, with TRBD1 matching 9 bases. After removal of 2 bases from V and 5 bases from J, the junction contained 10 bases not matched to a gene. CDR1 is SQVTM and CDR2 is ANQGSEA in the germline V gene. This CDR3 is 16 amino acids long. CDR3 in amino acids: CSVEPAGTGRYQPQHF. DNA for the CDR3: TGCAGCGTTGAACCTGCGGGGACAGGGCGTTATCAGCCCCAGCATTTT. The full variable domain, in which reference TRBV29-1 and TRBJ1-5 provide the parts outside the CDR3, is SAVISQKPSRDICQRGTSLTIQCQVDSQVTMMFWYRQQPGQSLTLIATANQGSEATYESGFVIDKFPISRPNLTFSTLTVSNMSPEDSSIYLCSVEPAGTGRYQPQHFGDGTRLSIL.

V and J are TRBV5-1 and TRBJ2-2; D is possibly TRBD2 (6 bases). Trimming removed 0 bases at V and 6 bases at J, with 12 bases between. The germline V gene has CDR1 SGHRS and CDR2 YFSETQ. The CDR3 is 15 amino acids. As DNA, the CDR3 is TGCGCCAGCAGCTTGGATCGGGAGTTGTCCGGGGAGCTGTTTTTT. It yields the protein CASSLDRELSGELFF.

This clonotype was found many times. The gene calls are TRBV29-1 and TRBJ2-5, with no clear D. The V gene lost 4 bases and the J gene lost 5 bases, with 11 bases spanning the gap. Germline V lookup: CDR1 SQVTM, CDR2 ANQGSEA. The CDR3 consists of 12 residues. CDR3 in amino acids: CSVVTGPETQYF. The CDR3 bases are TGCAGCGTTGTGACCGGTCCGGAGACCCAGTACTTC.

This clonotype was counted at least ten times. The rearrangement links TRBV11-2 to TRBJ1-2; D is unresolved. Germline CDR1 reads SGHAT; CDR2 reads FQNNGV. V lost 5 bases, J lost 4 bases, and 17 bases lay in between. CDR3 size: 15 residues. For the CDR3, the DNA is TGTGCCAGCAGCACATCCGGGCCCTACGGCTATGGCTACACCTTC. It codes for CASSTSGPYGYGYTF.

There are a few counts of this clonotype. This chain joins TRBV28 and TRBJ2-7, with TRBD1 matching 9 bases. CDR3 length equals 15 residues. From germline, CDR1 is MDHEN and CDR2 SYDVKM. Trimming removed 7 bases from V and 4 bases from J; junction bases left unmatched: 11. In DNA form, the CDR3 reads TGTGCCAGCAAAGGTGGGGGACAGGGACTTTACGAGCAGTACTTC. It is translated as CASKGGGQGLYEQYF.

This clonotype showed up just a few times. The gene calls are TRBV10-3 and TRBJ2-5, with D perhaps TRBD2 (6 bases). The CDR3 loop spans 15 amino acids. From germline, CDR1 is ENHRY and CDR2 SYGVKD. Trimming took off 6 bases at V and 2 bases at J, with 16 bases between the two ends. CDR3 residues: CAIRSGSGTQETQYF. The CDR3 DNA reads TGTGCCATCAGATCCGGGAGCGGTACTCAAGAGACCCAGTACTTC.

In this sample, this clonotype turned up a few times. The chain uses TRBV28 and TRBJ1-5, with D possibly TRBD1 on 5 matching bases. The germline V and J ends were trimmed by 8 bases and 6 bases, with 20 bases remaining between them. Germline assignment: CDR1 MDHEN and CDR2 SYDVKM. The CDR3 covers 15 residues. CDR3 nucleotides: TGTGCCAGCCTCCGTGGCAGGGCGAAAAGTCAGCCCCAGCATTTT. Amino acid sequence: CASLRGRAKSQPQHF.

The table lists this clonotype with many counts. The chain uses TRBV10-3 and TRBJ2-7; 9 bases are a match to TRBD2. CDR3 length equals 15 residues. CDR1 ENHRY and CDR2 SYGVKD come from the germline V gene. V shed 8 bases, J shed 1 base, and the junction held 9 bases outside the gene matches. The CDR3 region is CAIPYSGRVSYEQYF. CDR3 nucleotides: TGTGCCATCCCATATAGCGGGAGAGTTTCCTACGAGCAGTACTTC.

The table lists this clonotype with many counts. V is TRBV6-5 and J is TRBJ2-5; possible D gene TRBD1, 5 bases. Germline V gene lookup returns CDR1 MNHEY and CDR2 SVGAGI. This CDR3 has 14 amino acids. V lost 5 bases, J lost 2 bases, and 12 bases lay in between. As DNA, the CDR3 is TGTGCCAGCAGTATGCAGGGTGGGCAAGAGACCCAGTACTTC. It specifies CASSMQGGQETQYF.

In this sample, this clonotype turned up a few times. The chain links TRBV6-5 to TRBJ2-2, with D perhaps TRBD1 (6 bases). V lost 5 bases, J lost 6 bases, and 13 bases lay in between. The CDR3 sequence is 14 residues long. CDR1 MNHEY and CDR2 SVGAGI come from the germline V gene. The chain's CDR3 is CASSDQTGPGELFF. DNA of the CDR3: TGTGCCAGCAGTGACCAGACAGGTCCCGGGGAGCTGTTTTTT.

This clonotype was observed many times. The chain carries TRBV7-2 and TRBJ1-5; tentative D call: TRBD1 (6 bases). V was pared by 4 bases and J by 5 bases, with 15 bases between. The CDR3 loop spans 15 amino acids. Germline V gene lookup returns CDR1 SGHTA and CDR2 FQGNSA. CDR3 bases: TGTGCCAGCAGCTCGCAGGGGTCCCGGGATCAGCCCCAGCATTTT. Amino acid sequence: CASSSQGSRDQPQHF.

The chain uses TRBV4-1 and TRBJ2-7; TRBD2 matches 11 bases. This CDR3 spans 15 amino acids. With 3 bases clipped from V and 3 bases from J, the junction kept 4 bases outside the gene matches. Germline CDR1 MGHRA, CDR2 YSYEKL. The CDR3 nucleotides read TGCGCCAGCAGCCAGAGACTAGCGGGACTCTACGAGCAGTACTTC. Residues: CASSQRLAGLYEQYF.

This clonotype was recorded a few times. The V gene is TRBV6-5, the J gene TRBJ1-3; the match to TRBD1 covers 11 bases. J was trimmed by 0 bases and V by 0 bases; bases with no gene match: 4. CDR1 MNHEY and CDR2 SVGAGI come from the germline V gene. This CDR3 contains 18 residues. The CDR3 reads CASSYSIGTGGSGNTIYF. CDR3 bases: TGTGCCAGCAGTTACTCGATCGGGACAGGGGGCTCTGGAAACACCATATATTTT.

This clonotype occurred once. The rearrangement joins TRBV25-1 to TRBJ1-6; D is undetermined. The CDR3 has 14 residues. CDR1 is MGHDK, CDR2 SYGVNS, per germline. V lost 8 bases and J lost 9, with 17 bases in between. In DNA, the CDR3 is TGTGCCAGCGCCTCTGAGGGTTATGTTTCACCCCTCCACTTT. It specifies CASASEGYVSPLHF.

This clonotype was observed a handful of times. The J gene is TRBJ2-7, the V gene TRBV30, with 7 bases identical to TRBD1. V lost 2 bases, J lost 1 base, and 2 bases stayed unmatched. Germline lookup yields CDR1 GTSNPN and CDR2 SVGIG (reference sequence). This CDR3 has 13 amino acids. Here the CDR3 DNA reads TGTGCCTGGAGTAAACAGGGGTCCTACGAGCAGTACTTC. Translating it yields CAWSKQGSYEQYF.

The gene calls are TRBV12-3 or TRBV12-4 and TRBJ1-6; D is perhaps TRBD1 (5 bases). The CDR3 is made up of 15 amino acids. The germline V and J ends were trimmed by 5 bases and 2 bases, with 10 bases remaining between them. The CDR3 DNA reads TGTGCCAGCAGTGTACGGACACCCTATAATTCACCCCTCCACTTT. Encoded protein: CASSVRTPYNSPLHF.

At least ten counts were recorded for this clonotype. One end of the junction varies from germline; a read error may be responsible. The J gene is TRBJ1-5, the V gene TRBV7-9; D ambiguous. Germline V gives CDR1 SEHNR, CDR2 FQNEAQ (reference sequence). The length of the CDR3 is 12 residues. The CDR3 DNA follows: TGTGCCAGCAGCTTAGGGTCCTCCGTACCTGATTTT. Translation gives CASSLGSSVPDF.

This clonotype was seen more than once but under ten times. CDR3 DNA sequence: TGCGCCAGCAGCCCCGGGACGGCGGTCCAAGAGACCCAGTACTTC. It translates to CASSPGTAVQETQYF. The chain recombines TRBV5-1 with TRBJ2-5; D assignment may be TRBD1 or TRBD2 (5 bases each). The ends were cut back, 4 bases at V and 1 base at J, with 14 bases in the middle. The V gene's germline CDR1 is SGHRS and CDR2 YFSETQ. CDR3 length equals 15 residues. The variable domain in full, completed from reference TRBV5-1 and TRBJ2-5, reads KAGVTQTPRYLIKTRGQQVTLSCSPISGHRSVSWYQQTPGQGLQFLFEYFSETQRNKGNFPGRFSGRQFSNSRSEMNVSTLELGDSALYLCASSPGTAVQETQYFGPGTRLLVL.